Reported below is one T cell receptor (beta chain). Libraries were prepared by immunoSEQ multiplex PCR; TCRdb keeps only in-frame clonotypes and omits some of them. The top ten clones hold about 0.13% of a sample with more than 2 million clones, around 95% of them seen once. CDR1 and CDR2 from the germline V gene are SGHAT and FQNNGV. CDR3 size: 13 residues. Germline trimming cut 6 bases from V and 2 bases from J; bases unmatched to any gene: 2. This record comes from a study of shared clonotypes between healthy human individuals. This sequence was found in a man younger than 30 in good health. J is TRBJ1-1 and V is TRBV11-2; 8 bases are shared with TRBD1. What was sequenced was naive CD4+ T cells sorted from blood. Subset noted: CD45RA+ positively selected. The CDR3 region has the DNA TGTGCCAGCAGGGGACAGGTCAACACTGAAGCTTTCTTT. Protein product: CASRGQVNTEAFF.